This T cell receptor beta chain was sequenced in a study of cytomegalovirus exposure and HLA in healthy donors. The donors were part of the validation cohort of more than 90 subjects. That cohort was separate from the first cohort, which comprised some 670 subjects. Profiling relied on immunoSEQ multiplex PCR, and the TCRdb table lists in-frame clones only, not all of them. This table has about 200,000 clones, around 78% appearing once. On this clone itself: Its specificity is unknown.

Findings and limits, study-wide: The study put around 180 TCR beta chains on its list as cytomegalovirus-associated. Reportedly, cytomegalovirus status was diagnosed with high sensitivity and specificity.

The CDR3 sequence is 12 residues long. Germline CDR1 and CDR2: LNHNV and YYDKDF (reference sequence). With 5 bases removed from V and 5 bases from J, the gap between germline ends came to 8 bases. This TCR was recovered from a woman aged 18-29 years in good health and CMV-seronegative. The V and J genes are TRBV15 and TRBJ2-3; D call uncertain. Sequenced material: PBMCs. The CDR3 protein is CATSDIRDTQYF. The CDR3 region has the DNA TGTGCCACCAGCGACATAAGAGATACGCAGTATTTT. The whole variable domain, remainder taken from reference TRBV15 and TRBJ2-3, is DAMVIQNPRYQVTQFGKPVTLSCSQTLNHNVMYWYQQKSSQAPKLLFHYYDKDFNNEADTPDNFQSRRPNTSFCFLDIRSPGLGDTAMYLCATSDIRDTQYFGPGTRLTVL.